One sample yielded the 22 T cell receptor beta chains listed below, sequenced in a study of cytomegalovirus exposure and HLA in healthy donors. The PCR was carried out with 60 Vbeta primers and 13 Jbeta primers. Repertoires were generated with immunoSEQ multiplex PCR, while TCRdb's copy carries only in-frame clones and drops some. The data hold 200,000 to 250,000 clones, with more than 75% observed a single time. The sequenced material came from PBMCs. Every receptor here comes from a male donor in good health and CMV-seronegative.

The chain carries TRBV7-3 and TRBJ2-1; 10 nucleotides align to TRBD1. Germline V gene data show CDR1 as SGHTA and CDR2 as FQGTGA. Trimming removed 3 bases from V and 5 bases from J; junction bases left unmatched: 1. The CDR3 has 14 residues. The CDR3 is CASSLTGGDNEQFF. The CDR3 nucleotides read TGTGCCAGCAGCTTGACAGGGGGCGACAATGAGCAGTTCTTC.

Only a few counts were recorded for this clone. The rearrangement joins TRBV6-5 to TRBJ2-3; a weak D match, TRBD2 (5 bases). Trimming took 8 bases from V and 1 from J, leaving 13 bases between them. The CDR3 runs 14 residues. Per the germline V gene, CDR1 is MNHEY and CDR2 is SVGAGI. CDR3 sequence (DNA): TGTGCCAGCGGAATCCGAGCGGGCACAGATACGCAGTATTTT. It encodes CASGIRAGTDTQYF.

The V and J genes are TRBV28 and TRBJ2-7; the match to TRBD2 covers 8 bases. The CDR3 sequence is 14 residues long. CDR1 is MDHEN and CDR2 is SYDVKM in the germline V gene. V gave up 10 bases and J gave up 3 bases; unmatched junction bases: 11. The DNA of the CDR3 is TGTGCCACCTTTCTCGGGGGGGGATACTACGAGCAGTACTTC. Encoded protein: CATFLGGGYYEQYF.

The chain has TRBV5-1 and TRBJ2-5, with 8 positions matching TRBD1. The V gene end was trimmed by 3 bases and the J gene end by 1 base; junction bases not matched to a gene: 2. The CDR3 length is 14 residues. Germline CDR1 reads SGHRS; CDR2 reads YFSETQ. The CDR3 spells CASSYTGGQETQYF. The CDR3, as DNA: TGCGCCAGCAGCTATACAGGGGGCCAAGAGACCCAGTACTTC.

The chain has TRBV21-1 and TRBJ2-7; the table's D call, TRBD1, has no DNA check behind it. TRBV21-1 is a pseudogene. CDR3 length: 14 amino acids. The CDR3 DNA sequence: TGTGCCAGCAGCAAGGTGGAACAGGGAAACGAGCAGTACTTC. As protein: CASSKVEQGNEQYF.

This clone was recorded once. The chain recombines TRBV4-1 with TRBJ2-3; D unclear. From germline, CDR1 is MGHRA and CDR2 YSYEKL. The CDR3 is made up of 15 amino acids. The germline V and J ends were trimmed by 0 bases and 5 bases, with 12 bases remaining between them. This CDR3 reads CASSQERLAVDTQYF. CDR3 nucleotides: TGCGCCAGCAGCCAAGAGCGACTTGCCGTAGATACGCAGTATTTT.

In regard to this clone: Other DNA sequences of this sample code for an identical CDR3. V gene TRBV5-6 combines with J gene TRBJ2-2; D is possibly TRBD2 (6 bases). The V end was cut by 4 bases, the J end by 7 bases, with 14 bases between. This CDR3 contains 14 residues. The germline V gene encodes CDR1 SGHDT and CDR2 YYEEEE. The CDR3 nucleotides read TGTGCCAGCAGCGAACTGTTCGGGGGCGGGGAGCTGTTTTTT. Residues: CASSELFGGGELFF.

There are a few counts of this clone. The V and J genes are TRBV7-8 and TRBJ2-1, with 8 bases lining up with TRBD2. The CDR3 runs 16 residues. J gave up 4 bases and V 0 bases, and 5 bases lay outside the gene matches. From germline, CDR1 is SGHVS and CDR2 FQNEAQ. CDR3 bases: TGTGCCAGCAGCTTAGCGTTAGCGGGAAGTTACAATGAGCAGTTCTTC. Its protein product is CASSLALAGSYNEQFF. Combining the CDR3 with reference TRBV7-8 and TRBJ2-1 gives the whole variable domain GAGVSQSPRYKVAKRGQDVALRCDPISGHVSLFWYQQALGQGPEFLTYFQNEAQLDKSGLPSDRFFAERPEGSVSTLKIQRTQQEDSAVYLCASSLALAGSYNEQFFGPGTRLTVL.

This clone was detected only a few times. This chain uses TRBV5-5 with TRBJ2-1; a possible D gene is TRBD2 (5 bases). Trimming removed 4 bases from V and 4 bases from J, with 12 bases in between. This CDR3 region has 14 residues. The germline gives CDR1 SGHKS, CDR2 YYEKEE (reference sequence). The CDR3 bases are TGTGCCAGCAGCGACACTAGGAGGTACAATGAGCAGTTCTTC. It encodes CASSDTRRYNEQFF.

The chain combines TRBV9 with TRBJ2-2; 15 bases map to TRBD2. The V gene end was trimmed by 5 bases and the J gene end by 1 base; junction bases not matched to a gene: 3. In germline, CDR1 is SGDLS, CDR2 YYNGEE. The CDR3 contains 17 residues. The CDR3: CASRAGLAGGNTGELFF. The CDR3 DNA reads TGTGCCAGCAGAGCGGGACTAGCGGGAGGGAACACCGGGGAGCTGTTTTTT. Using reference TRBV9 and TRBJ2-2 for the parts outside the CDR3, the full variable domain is DSGVTQTPKHLITATGQRVTLRCSPRSGDLSVYWYQQSLDQGLQFLIQYYNGEERAKGNILERFSAQQFPDLHSELNLSSLELGDSALYFCASRAGLAGGNTGELFFGEGSRLTVL.

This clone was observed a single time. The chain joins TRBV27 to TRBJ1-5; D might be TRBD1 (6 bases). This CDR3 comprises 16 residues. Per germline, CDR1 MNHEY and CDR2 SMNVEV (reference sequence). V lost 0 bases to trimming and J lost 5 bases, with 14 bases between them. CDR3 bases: TGTGCCAGCAGTTTATCGAGAGTGGACAGAGATCAGCCCCAGCATTTT. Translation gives CASSLSRVDRDQPQHF.

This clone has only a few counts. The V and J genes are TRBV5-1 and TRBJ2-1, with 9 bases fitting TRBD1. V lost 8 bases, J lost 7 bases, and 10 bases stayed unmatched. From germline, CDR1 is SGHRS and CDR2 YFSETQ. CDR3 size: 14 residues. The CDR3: CASCWTGVGNEQFF. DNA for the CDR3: TGCGCCAGTTGCTGGACAGGGGTGGGGAATGAGCAGTTCTTC.

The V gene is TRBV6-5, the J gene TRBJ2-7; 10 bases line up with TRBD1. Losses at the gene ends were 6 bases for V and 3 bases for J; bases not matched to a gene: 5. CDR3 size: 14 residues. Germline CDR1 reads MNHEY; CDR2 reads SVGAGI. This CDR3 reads CASSPRDRGYEQYF. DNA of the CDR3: TGTGCCAGCAGCCCCCGGGACAGGGGCTACGAGCAGTACTTC.

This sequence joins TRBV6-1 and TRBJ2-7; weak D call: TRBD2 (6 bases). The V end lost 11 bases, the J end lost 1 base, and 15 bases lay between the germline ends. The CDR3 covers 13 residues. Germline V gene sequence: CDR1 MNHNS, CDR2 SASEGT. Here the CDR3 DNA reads TGTGCCGGGTCCAGCGGAGGGTCCTACGAGCAGTACTTC. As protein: CAGSSGGSYEQYF.

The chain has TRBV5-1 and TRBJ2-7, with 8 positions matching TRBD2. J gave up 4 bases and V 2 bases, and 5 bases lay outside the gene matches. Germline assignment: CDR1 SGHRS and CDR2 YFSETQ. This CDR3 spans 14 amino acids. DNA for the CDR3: TGCGCCAGCAGCTTCGGGACTAGTGGGTACGAGCAGTACTTC. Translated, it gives CASSFGTSGYEQYF.

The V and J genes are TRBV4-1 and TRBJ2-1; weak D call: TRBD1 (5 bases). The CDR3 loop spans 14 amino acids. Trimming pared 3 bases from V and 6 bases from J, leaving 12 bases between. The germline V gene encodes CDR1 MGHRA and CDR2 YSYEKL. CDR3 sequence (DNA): TGCGCCAGCAGCCAGGGGCTAACCTTCAATGAGCAGTTCTTC. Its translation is CASSQGLTFNEQFF.

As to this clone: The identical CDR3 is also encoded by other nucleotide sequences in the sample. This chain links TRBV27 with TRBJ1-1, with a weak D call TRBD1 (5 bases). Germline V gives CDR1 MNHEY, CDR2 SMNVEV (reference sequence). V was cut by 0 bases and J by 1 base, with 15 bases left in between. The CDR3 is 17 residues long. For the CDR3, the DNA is TGTGCCAGCAGTTTATCAGGGGCGCGTCATTCGAACACTGAAGCTTTCTTT. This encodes CASSLSGARHSNTEAFF.

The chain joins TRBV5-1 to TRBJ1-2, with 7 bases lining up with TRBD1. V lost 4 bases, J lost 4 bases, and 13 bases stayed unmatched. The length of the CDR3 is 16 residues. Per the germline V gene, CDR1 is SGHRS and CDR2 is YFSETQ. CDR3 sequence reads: CASSLGQNANFYGYTF. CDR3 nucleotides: TGCGCCAGCAGCCTGGGACAGAACGCTAACTTCTATGGCTACACCTTC.

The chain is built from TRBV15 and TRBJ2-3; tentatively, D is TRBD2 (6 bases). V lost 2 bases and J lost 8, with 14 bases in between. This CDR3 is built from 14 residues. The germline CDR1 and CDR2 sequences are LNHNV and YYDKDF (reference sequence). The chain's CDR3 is CATSRSSAGTTQYF. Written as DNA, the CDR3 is TGTGCCACCAGCAGAAGCAGCGCGGGGACTACGCAGTATTTT.

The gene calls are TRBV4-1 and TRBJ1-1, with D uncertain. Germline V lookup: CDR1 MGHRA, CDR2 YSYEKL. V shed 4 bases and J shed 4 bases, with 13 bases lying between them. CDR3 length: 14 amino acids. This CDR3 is CASSRNSGGTEAFF. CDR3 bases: TGCGCCAGCAGCCGTAACTCGGGTGGCACTGAAGCTTTCTTT.

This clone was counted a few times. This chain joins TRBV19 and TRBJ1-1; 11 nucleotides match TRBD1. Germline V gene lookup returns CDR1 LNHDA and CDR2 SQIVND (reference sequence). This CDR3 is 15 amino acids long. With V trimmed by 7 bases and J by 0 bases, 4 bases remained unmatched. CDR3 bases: TGTGCCAGTAAGTGGACAGGGGGCTTGAACACTGAAGCTTTCTTT. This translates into CASKWTGGLNTEAFF.

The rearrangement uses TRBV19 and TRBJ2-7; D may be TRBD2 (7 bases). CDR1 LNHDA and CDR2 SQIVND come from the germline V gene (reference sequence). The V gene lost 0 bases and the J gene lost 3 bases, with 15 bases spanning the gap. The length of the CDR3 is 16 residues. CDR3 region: CASSIDGGTQLYEQYF. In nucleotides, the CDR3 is TGTGCCAGTAGTATAGACGGGGGGACACAACTCTACGAGCAGTACTTC.